The next 2 T cell receptor beta chains were all read from a single sample in a study of monozygotic twins with inflammatory bowel disease. TCRdb reprocessed the 5' RACE reads; each CDR3 protein has one entry and no DNA is given. Recorded for this sample: some 440,000 distinct CDR3 sequences. The source material was blood. These receptor sequences come from a human donor with ulcerative colitis or Crohn's disease, or a healthy co-twin of an affected twin (not recorded which).

The chain carries TRBV10-3 and TRBJ2-1; TCRdb gives TRBD2 as the D gene, but with no DNA this cannot be confirmed. The germline V gene has CDR1 ENHRY and CDR2 SYGVKD. The CDR3 has 17 residues. The CDR3 spells CAIRPNQAGGTYNEQFF.

The gene calls are TRBV5-1 and TRBJ2-7. Germline V CDR1 and CDR2: SGHRS, YFSETQ. CDR3 size: 14 residues. The CDR3 sequence: CASSYGRRSYEQYF. Full variable domain (rest looked up from reference TRBV5-1 and TRBJ2-7): KAGVTQTPRYLIKTRGQQVTLSCSPISGHRSVSWYQQTPGQGLQFLFEYFSETQRNKGNFPGRFSGRQFSNSRSEMNVSTLELGDSALYLCASSYGRRSYEQYFGPGTRLTVT.